The 9 T cell receptor beta chains presented below share a single source sample, sequenced in a study of cytomegalovirus exposure and HLA in healthy donors. Use of 60 Vbeta and 13 Jbeta primers characterized the PCR. TCRdb's copy holds only in-frame clones and misses some; the assay was immunoSEQ multiplex PCR. The sample holds about 140,000 clones, around 80% seen once. The sample taken for sequencing was PBMCs. These TCRs come from a man aged 45-60 years in good health and CMV-seronegative.

V and J are TRBV14 and TRBJ2-5; D is perhaps TRBD1 (6 bases). The ends were cut back, 4 bases at V and 2 bases at J, with 17 bases in the middle. The length of the CDR3 is 16 residues. Germline assignment: CDR1 SGHDN and CDR2 FVKESK. CDR3 nucleotide sequence: TGTGCCAGCAGCCGCCGTTATACAGGGTTACAAGAGACCCAGTACTTC. Its translation is CASSRRYTGLQETQYF.

The chain couples TRBV19 to TRBJ2-3; no definite D call. The CDR3 is 14 residues long. In germline, CDR1 is LNHDA, CDR2 SQIVND (reference sequence). The V gene lost 1 base and the J gene lost 0 bases, with 5 bases spanning the gap. The CDR3 DNA follows: TGTGCCAGTAGTATAGGGCAGAGCACAGATACGCAGTATTTT. Amino acids: CASSIGQSTDTQYF. The full variable domain, its missing parts supplied by reference TRBV19 and TRBJ2-3, is DGGITQSPKYLFRKEGQNVTLSCEQNLNHDAMYWYRQDPGQGLRLIYYSQIVNDFQKGDIAEGYSVSREKKESFPLTVTSAQKNPTAFYLCASSIGQSTDTQYFGPGTRLTVL.

The J gene is TRBJ2-7, the V gene TRBV2; maybe TRBD1 (5 bases). V lost 8 bases to trimming and J lost 2 bases, with 16 bases between them. Per the germline V gene, CDR1 is SNHLY and CDR2 is FYNNEI. CDR3 length: 14 amino acids. CDR3 loop: CASFLGAEAYEQYF. DNA for the CDR3: TGTGCCAGCTTCCTAGGGGCTGAAGCCTACGAGCAGTACTTC.

The chain has TRBV7-9 and TRBJ2-7, with 14 bases lining up with TRBD2. J was trimmed by 2 bases and V by 4 bases; bases with no gene match: 10. Germline V CDR1 and CDR2: SEHNR, FQNEAQ (reference sequence). The CDR3 length is 18 residues. This CDR3 is CASSSTGTSGSAAYEQYF. The DNA of the CDR3 is TGTGCCAGCAGCTCAACCGGGACTAGCGGGAGCGCCGCCTACGAGCAGTACTTC.

The V and J genes are TRBV4-1 and TRBJ1-2, with unresolved D. CDR3 length equals 13 residues. V was clipped by 1 base and J by 4 bases, with 7 bases between them. Per the germline V gene, CDR1 is MGHRA and CDR2 is YSYEKL. The CDR3: CASSQGLSYGYTF. CDR3 sequence (DNA): TGCGCCAGCAGCCAAGGTCTCAGCTATGGCTACACCTTC.

The V and J genes are TRBV23-1 and TRBJ1-6; TRBD1 matches at 10 bases. TRBV23-1 is an open reading frame, and its role is uncertain. The CDR3 loop spans 16 amino acids. Losses at the gene ends were 3 bases for V and 6 bases for J; bases not matched to a gene: 5. This chain's CDR3 is CASSHPGTGVNSPLHF. The CDR3 coding sequence is TGCGCCAGCAGTCACCCCGGGACAGGGGTTAATTCACCCCTCCACTTT.

This clone occurred once. This sample includes further DNA sequences coding for the same CDR3. The chain employs TRBV28 and TRBJ1-5; TRBD1 might be the D (5 bases). With 3 bases removed from V and 4 bases from J, the gap between germline ends came to 7 bases. The CDR3 has 13 residues. The germline V gene has CDR1 MDHEN and CDR2 SYDVKM. CDR3 DNA: TGTGCCAGCAGTTTTTCAGGGAATCAGCCCCAGCATTTT. Translation: CASSFSGNQPQHF.

In this sample, this clone turned up a few times. This chain links TRBV21-1 with TRBJ2-7; the D segment call TRBD1 is taken from the table without a DNA check. TRBV21-1 is a listed pseudogene. The CDR3 is 12 amino acids. CDR3 bases: TGTGCCAGCAGCATCCAGGGGAGCGAGCAGTACTTC. This sequence encodes CASSIQGSEQYF.

This clone was recorded a few times. This rearrangement joins TRBV28 to TRBJ1-1; D not resolved. Germline CDR1 MDHEN, CDR2 SYDVKM. Trimming removed 8 bases at V and 6 bases at J, with 13 bases between. The CDR3 covers 12 residues. This CDR3 is CASLGVVAEAFF. The CDR3 nucleotides read TGTGCCAGCTTGGGCGTAGTGGCTGAAGCTTTCTTT.